This TCR beta chain was profiled in a study of T cell responses to AZD1222 COVID-19 vaccine. TCRdb's table, derived via immunoSEQ multiplex PCR, lists solely in-frame clones and lacks some. The sample has roughly 140,000 clones; 90% are singletons. J was trimmed by 5 bases and V by 4 bases; bases with no gene match: 10. Germline CDR1 reads SGHDT; CDR2 reads YYEEEE. The CDR3 is 16 residues long. The genes are TRBV5-6 and TRBJ1-1, with TRBD1 matching over 11 bases. The sequencing used peripheral blood, collected 28 days after the second AZD1222 dose. The origin of this receptor is an adult who received the AZD1222 COVID-19 vaccine. The CDR3 region has the DNA TGTGCCAGCAGCAGGACGGACAGGGGGCGATGGACTGAAGCTTTCTTT. Encoded protein: CASSRTDRGRWTEAFF.